Each of the 11 T cell receptor beta chains below was sequenced from the same sample in a study of shared clonotypes between healthy human individuals. Naivety among CD8 cells was defined by CD45RO negativity and positive CCR7 selection, thereby excluding terminally differentiated effector memory CD45RA+ cells. Method: immunoSEQ multiplex PCR; TCRdb's copy keeps in-frame clones and lacks some. The sample lists 800,000 or so clones, 96% occurring once. The source material was naive CD8+ T cells sorted from blood. The receptor set was obtained from a man aged 25-40 years in good health.

The chain employs TRBV7-8 and TRBJ2-1, with D tentatively TRBD1 (6 bases). Germline V gene data show CDR1 as SGHVS and CDR2 as FQNEAQ. The V gene lost 5 bases and the J gene lost 0 bases, with 11 bases spanning the gap. The CDR3 runs to 15 residues. CDR3 in DNA: TGTGCCAGCAGCGGACAGTTTAGCTCCTACAATGAGCAGTTCTTC. Translation: CASSGQFSSYNEQFF.

This sequence joins TRBV7-9 and TRBJ2-3, with D perhaps being TRBD1 or TRBD2 (5 bases each). Germline V gives CDR1 SEHNR, CDR2 FQNEAQ (reference sequence). The CDR3 loop spans 16 amino acids. Trimming left V 5 bases short and J 5 bases short, with 20 bases between. The CDR3 DNA reads as TGTGCCAGCAGCCCGGTTGTTAACTCGAGGGGAGATACGCAGTATTTT. This codes for CASSPVVNSRGDTQYF.

The chain joins TRBV9 to TRBJ2-3, with a possible D match to TRBD2 (6 bases). The CDR3 consists of 15 residues. The V gene lost 0 bases and the J gene lost 0 bases, with 8 bases spanning the gap. CDR1 and CDR2 (germline): SGDLS, YYNGEE. CDR3 loop: CASSVDGTSTDTQYF. CDR3 nucleotide sequence: TGTGCCAGCAGCGTAGACGGGACTAGCACAGATACGCAGTATTTT.

In this sample, this clone turned up once. V and J are TRBV9 and TRBJ2-3; 8 bases are shared with TRBD2. The CDR3 extends over 15 amino acids. Germline V gene data show CDR1 as SGDLS and CDR2 as YYNGEE. Trimming took 6 bases from V and 1 from J; bases not matched to a gene: 7. DNA for the CDR3: TGTGCCAGCACCTCCGGGGGGGCACGCACAGATACGCAGTATTTT. It yields the protein CASTSGGARTDTQYF.

About this clone itself: Other DNA sequences in this specimen translate into the identical CDR3. V usage is TRBV7-9 and J usage is TRBJ2-1; 11 nucleotides line up with TRBD2. V lost 5 bases, J lost 4 bases, and 1 base stayed unmatched. CDR1 and CDR2 (germline): SEHNR, FQNEAQ (reference sequence). This CDR3 has 14 amino acids. The CDR3 nucleotides read TGTGCCAGCAGCAGGACTAGCGGGTACAATGAGCAGTTCTTC. Translation: CASSRTSGYNEQFF.

The chain couples TRBV27 to TRBJ1-1, with TRBD1 identical over 7 bases. CDR3 size: 13 residues. Germline CDR1 MNHEY, CDR2 SMNVEV (reference sequence). V trimming: 2 bases; J trimming: 6 bases; junction bases outside the gene matches: 3. CDR3 region: CASSLTGDSEAFF. In nucleotides, the CDR3 is TGTGCCAGCAGTTTAACAGGGGACTCTGAAGCTTTCTTT.

A word on this clone: This sample also contains other DNA sequences that code for the same CDR3. The chain links TRBV9 to TRBJ2-2; D might be TRBD1 (5 bases). From germline, CDR1 is SGDLS and CDR2 YYNGEE. V lost 4 bases to trimming and J lost 5 bases, with 9 bases between them. This CDR3 has 13 amino acids. The CDR3 DNA reads TGTGCCAGCAGCCCCTCAGGGACCGGGGAGCTGTTTTTT. This translates into CASSPSGTGELFF.

This rearrangement joins TRBV5-6 to TRBJ1-5; D is ambiguous. V lost 3 bases and J 8 bases, leaving 24 bases between the germline ends. CDR3 size: 17 residues. The germline gives CDR1 SGHDT, CDR2 YYEEEE. CDR3 in amino acids: CASSSSMQAILVEPQHF. The CDR3 DNA sequence: TGTGCCAGCAGCTCGTCGATGCAGGCTATTCTCGTCGAGCCCCAGCATTTT.

This clone was counted once. The chain joins TRBV5-6 to TRBJ2-1; possibly TRBD1 for D (5 bases). V shed 0 bases and J shed 12 bases, with 13 bases lying between them. CDR3 size: 13 residues. Germline CDR1 SGHDT, CDR2 YYEEEE. In nucleotides, the CDR3 is TGTGCCAGCAGCTTGGATGCACCAAGGGGGCAGTTCTTC. Residues: CASSLDAPRGQFF.

The chain links TRBV25-1 to TRBJ2-2; D not resolved. Trimming left V 7 bases short and J 3 bases short, with 9 bases between. Looked up from germline, CDR1 is MGHDK and CDR2 is SYGVNS. This CDR3 has 13 amino acids. CDR3 bases: TGTGCCAGCATGGGCTTGGACACCGGGGAGCTGTTTTTT. It specifies CASMGLDTGELFF.

This chain uses TRBV11-1 with TRBJ2-1; 11 bases are shared with TRBD2. Unmatched junction bases numbered 7, after V lost 4 bases and J lost 8 bases. This CDR3 region has 15 residues. The V gene's germline CDR1 is SGHAT and CDR2 FQDESV (reference sequence). The CDR3 spells CASSYTSGSLYEQFF. The CDR3 nucleotides read TGTGCCAGCAGCTACACTAGCGGGAGTCTCTATGAGCAGTTCTTC. Full variable domain (outside the CDR3, taken from reference TRBV11-1 and TRBJ2-1): EAEVAQSPRYKITEKSQAVAFWCDPISGHATLYWYRQILGQGPELLVQFQDESVVDDSQLPKDRFSAERLKGVDSTLKIQPAELGDSAMYLCASSYTSGSLYEQFFGPGTRLTVL.